Presented here are 17 T cell receptor beta chains from one specimen sequenced in a study of T-cell memory formation after mild COVID-19. TCRdb reanalysed the 5' RACE reads using MiXCR and keeps one entry per CDR3 protein. The sample consists of 350,000 to 500,000 distinct CDR3 sequences, about a sixth of them appearing once. Sequenced material: PBMCs or a T cell subset sorted from them (not recorded which). Source of these receptors: a young man who had mild COVID-19 (a few samples of this study predate the infection). Cell type and time point are not known.

The chain joins TRBV3-1 to TRBJ2-1; tentative D call: TRBD2 (5 bases). Germline V gene lookup returns CDR1 LGHDT and CDR2 YNNKEL (reference sequence). This CDR3 is 13 amino acids long. Trimming pared 4 bases from V and 10 bases from J, leaving 14 bases between. This CDR3 reads CASSLLGGEEQFF. The CDR3 DNA sequence: TGTGCCAGCAGCCTCCTAGGAGGTGAAGAGCAGTTCTTC.

This clonotype has only a few counts. The gene calls are TRBV12-3 or TRBV12-4 and TRBJ2-3, with unresolved D. CDR3 length: 14 amino acids. With 3 bases removed from V and 0 bases from J, the gap between germline ends came to 7 bases. CDR3 sequence: CASSFWGSTDTQYF. CDR3 in DNA: TGTGCCAGCAGTTTTTGGGGTAGCACAGATACGCAGTATTTT.

This clonotype was detected a few times. J is TRBJ1-5 and V is TRBV20-1; D is undetermined. The germline gives CDR1 DFQATT, CDR2 SNEGSKA (reference sequence). Trimming removed 0 bases from V and 4 bases from J, with 4 bases in between. This CDR3 is built from 12 residues. Here the CDR3 DNA reads TGCAGTGCTAGAGATCTTAATCAGCCCCAGCATTTT. Translating gives CSARDLNQPQHF.

The chain couples TRBV5-6 to TRBJ1-6, with 10 bases aligning to TRBD1. Germline values: CDR1 SGHDT, CDR2 YYEEEE. With V trimmed by 4 bases and J by 13 bases, 5 bases remained unmatched. The CDR3 has 13 residues. CDR3 region: CASSGQGVDPLHF. In DNA, the CDR3 is TGTGCCAGCAGCGGACAGGGGGTAGATCCCCTCCACTTT.

The chain recombines TRBV6-4 with TRBJ1-2; D ambiguous. The CDR3 covers 12 residues. With 6 bases removed from V and 4 bases from J, the gap between germline ends came to 9 bases. Germline values: CDR1 MRHNA, CDR2 SNTAGT. CDR3 nucleotides: TGTGCCAGCAGAGAAGAATTCTATGGCTACACCTTC. Translating gives CASREEFYGYTF.

There are many counts of this clonotype. This sequence joins TRBV4-3 and TRBJ2-1, with TRBD2 as a possible D gene (5 bases). CDR3 length: 19 amino acids. Trimming shortened V by 0 bases and J by 5 bases, and 23 bases separated the two germline ends. Per the germline V gene, CDR1 is LGHNA and CDR2 is YSLEER. The CDR3 nucleotides are TGCGCCAGCAGCCAAGATCTGGGTGTTGCAGGACGAGGGAACAATGAGCAGTTCTTC. Its translation: CASSQDLGVAGRGNNEQFF.

This clonotype was detected a few times. As the CDR3 is not closed by the conserved phenylalanine or tryptophan, this likely results from a read error. No DNA is shown, since the ends of the CDR3 on it are uncertain; the CDR3 is the one TCRdb lists. This chain joins TRBV6-4 and TRBJ2-3; TRBD2 reflects the table's D call only, with no check against the DNA. CDR1 MRHNA and CDR2 SNTAGT come from the germline V gene. From its first to its last residue, the CDR3 has 9 amino acids. The CDR3 reads CASNLKGPP.

The V and J genes are TRBV7-8 and TRBJ2-1; TRBD1 matches at 9 bases. The length of the CDR3 is 14 residues. After removal of 5 bases from V and 4 bases from J, the junction contained 3 bases not matched to a gene. CDR1 is SGHVS and CDR2 is FQNEAQ in the germline V gene. In DNA, the CDR3 is TGTGCCAGCAGCGGGGGACAGGGTTACAATGAGCAGTTCTTC. This translates into CASSGGQGYNEQFF.

This clonotype was observed a few times. DNA of the CDR3: TGTGCCAGCAGTTACGCCCCAGGGAGGTGGTATGGCTACACCTTC. It translates to CASSYAPGRWYGYTF. This sequence joins TRBV6-2 or TRBV6-3 and TRBJ1-2, with TRBD1 as a possible D gene (5 bases). V dropped 2 bases and J dropped 5 bases, with 15 bases sitting between them. Germline-derived CDR1 and CDR2 are MNHEY and SVGEGT. The CDR3 is made up of 15 amino acids.

The rearrangement joins TRBV11-2 to TRBJ1-1, with 9 bases matching TRBD1. The J segment lost 6 bases and the V segment lost 4 bases, leaving 6 bases of the junction unmatched. The CDR3 loop spans 14 amino acids. Germline values: CDR1 SGHAT, CDR2 FQNNGV. In DNA, the CDR3 is TGTGCCAGCAGCTCCCAACGGACAGGGGCTGAAGCTTTCTTT. Translated, it gives CASSSQRTGAEAFF. The full variable domain, its missing parts supplied by reference TRBV11-2 and TRBJ1-1, is EAGVAQSPRYKIIEKRQSVAFWCNPISGHATLYWYQQILGQGPKLLIQFQNNGVVDDSQLPKDRFSAERLKGVDSTLKIQPAKLEDSAVYLCASSSQRTGAEAFFGQGTRLTVV.

The rearrangement joins TRBV4-2 to TRBJ1-2; TRBD1 is a possible D gene (5 bases). Germline CDR1 is LGHNA and CDR2 is YNFKEQ. The ends were cut back, 2 bases at V and 4 bases at J, with 17 bases in the middle. The CDR3 sequence is 16 residues long. CDR3 nucleotides: TGTGCCAGCAGCCAATCGACAGCCCTGGGGAGCTATGGCTACACCTTC. Amino acids: CASSQSTALGSYGYTF.

This clonotype was counted between two and nine times. V and J are TRBV11-2 and TRBJ2-7, with 9 nucleotides matching TRBD1. The CDR3 runs to 14 residues. J was trimmed by 2 bases and V by 4 bases; bases with no gene match: 3. Per the germline V gene, CDR1 is SGHAT and CDR2 is FQNNGV. The CDR3 region is CASSSRQGAYEQYF. The CDR3 DNA is TGTGCCAGCAGCTCTCGACAGGGGGCCTACGAGCAGTACTTC.

This clonotype was counted many times. The chain carries TRBV6-5 and TRBJ1-6; maybe TRBD1 (5 bases). V shed 8 bases and J shed 3 bases, with 8 bases lying between them. The CDR3 contains 13 residues. Germline CDR1 MNHEY, CDR2 SVGAGI. Written as DNA, the CDR3 is TGTGCCAGCGGGGCCTACTATAATTCACCCCTCCACTTT. Protein: CASGAYYNSPLHF.

The V call is TRBV19, the J call TRBJ1-2; unclear D gene. CDR3 size: 13 residues. V shed 3 bases and J shed 6 bases, with 11 bases lying between them. Looked up from germline, CDR1 is LNHDA and CDR2 is SQIVND (reference sequence). This chain's CDR3 is CASSMTNLDGYTF. The CDR3 DNA follows: TGTGCCAGTAGTATGACTAATCTCGATGGCTACACCTTC. Full variable domain (remainder filled in from reference TRBV19 and TRBJ1-2): DGGITQSPKYLFRKEGQNVTLSCEQNLNHDAMYWYRQDPGQGLRLIYYSQIVNDFQKGDIAEGYSVSREKKESFPLTVTSAQKNPTAFYLCASSMTNLDGYTFGSGTRLTVV.

This clonotype was seen at least ten times. The chain carries TRBV20-1 and TRBJ2-1; 7 bases match TRBD2. This CDR3 region has 14 residues. CDR1 is DFQATT, CDR2 SNEGSKA, per germline (reference sequence). After removal of 2 bases from V and 6 bases from J, the junction contained 7 bases not matched to a gene. The CDR3 loop is CSARLGGIGNEQFF. The CDR3 coding sequence is TGCAGTGCTAGATTGGGGGGGATAGGCAATGAGCAGTTCTTC.

This chain connects TRBV7-3 to TRBJ2-3; possibly TRBD2 for D (6 bases). Per the germline V gene, CDR1 is SGHTA and CDR2 is FQGTGA. This CDR3 has 15 amino acids. The V end lost 0 bases, the J end lost 2 bases, and 9 bases lay between the germline ends. CDR3 bases: TGTGCCAGCAGCTTAACGGGGGGTCACACAGATACGCAGTATTTT. It yields the protein CASSLTGGHTDTQYF.

The CDR3 here is CASSVGGLGGSPLHF. The CDR3 DNA reads TGTGCCAGCAGCGTTGGGGGTTTAGGCGGTTCACCCCTCCACTTT. This chain joins TRBV9 and TRBJ1-6; D perhaps matches TRBD1 (5 bases). The CDR3 sequence is 15 residues long. Germline V gene sequence: CDR1 SGDLS, CDR2 YYNGEE. V dropped 2 bases and J dropped 9 bases, with 15 bases sitting between them.